Presented here are 20 T cell receptor beta chains from one specimen sequenced in a study of OX40 agonist ivuxolimab in advanced cancers. Assay: immunoSEQ multiplex PCR; the TCRdb copy retains only in-frame clones and omits some. The table includes 70,000 or so clones, roughly 85% detected once. Specimen: CD4+ or CD8+ T cells sorted from blood, collected in a trial of the OX40 agonist ivuxolimab. The source of these receptors is an adult with an advanced solid tumor such as melanoma, head and neck, liver or kidney cancer.

This rearrangement joins TRBV30 to TRBJ1-2, with a weak D call TRBD1 (5 bases). Germline CDR1 GTSNPN, CDR2 SVGIG (reference sequence). This CDR3 spans 14 amino acids. V lost 0 bases, J lost 4 bases, and 12 bases lay in between. This chain's CDR3 is CAWSVRQGLYGYTF. In DNA form, the CDR3 reads TGTGCCTGGAGTGTACGGCAGGGCCTCTATGGCTACACCTTC.

Only one count was recorded for this clone. The chain employs TRBV15 and TRBJ1-2; a possible D gene is TRBD1 (5 bases). Trimming removed 0 bases at V and 8 bases at J, with 13 bases between. Germline V gene lookup returns CDR1 LNHNV and CDR2 YYDKDF (reference sequence). The CDR3 has 14 amino acids. The DNA for the CDR3 is TGTGCCACCAGCAGAGATCGGGGGATGAAGGGCTACACCTTC. The encoded protein is CATSRDRGMKGYTF.

This clone was recorded a few times. CDR3 loop: CATLSRAYGYTF. CDR3 DNA: TGTGCCACCTTGTCTCGAGCCTATGGCTACACCTTC. V gene TRBV6-5 combines with J gene TRBJ1-2; no reliable D call. Germline CDR1 is MNHEY and CDR2 is SVGAGI. Trimming shortened V by 10 bases and J by 4 bases, and 13 bases separated the two germline ends. This CDR3 spans 12 amino acids.

This clone appeared a few times. J is TRBJ1-5 and V is TRBV28; D not resolved. CDR1 and CDR2 from the germline V gene are MDHEN and SYDVKM. CDR3 length: 12 amino acids. Trimming cost V 7 bases and J 6 bases, with 10 bases left between them. The CDR3, as DNA: TGTGCCAGCACGGGTAGCTTTCAGCCCCAGCATTTT. Protein: CASTGSFQPQHF.

This clone has a handful of counts. The rearrangement links TRBV10-3 to TRBJ2-3, with D maybe TRBD1 (6 bases). CDR3 length: 15 amino acids. Trimming took off 4 bases at V and 2 bases at J, with 13 bases between the two ends. The V gene's germline CDR1 is ENHRY and CDR2 SYGVKD. Here the CDR3 reads CAISGGWGPTDTQYF. The CDR3 coding sequence is TGTGCCATCAGTGGGGGGTGGGGGCCCACAGATACGCAGTATTTT.

This clone was observed a handful of times. The chain couples TRBV6-1 to TRBJ1-1, with unresolved D. CDR3 length: 11 amino acids. Germline lookup yields CDR1 MNHNS and CDR2 SASEGT. V gave up 3 bases and J gave up 1 base, with 0 bases separating them. The CDR3 here is CASSENTEAFF. CDR3 DNA: TGTGCCAGCAGTGAGAACACTGAAGCTTTCTTT.

The chain links TRBV19 to TRBJ1-2, with unresolved D. V shed 0 bases and J shed 0 bases, with 2 bases lying between them. Germline values: CDR1 LNHDA, CDR2 SQIVND (reference sequence). The CDR3 has 13 amino acids. CDR3 bases: TGTGCCAGTAGTATAGATCCTAACTATGGCTACACCTTC. It yields the protein CASSIDPNYGYTF.

This chain uses TRBV5-1 with TRBJ1-2, with a weak D call TRBD1 (5 bases). The CDR3 runs to 13 residues. Trimming shortened V by 3 bases and J by 7 bases, and 13 bases separated the two germline ends. CDR1 and CDR2 (germline): SGHRS, YFSETQ. CDR3 nucleotide sequence: TGCGCCAGCAGCTCGGAGGGGTTGGGTGGCTACACCTTC. Its protein product is CASSSEGLGGYTF.

CDR3: CASRPPGGSNQPQHF. The CDR3 coding sequence is TGTGCCAGCAGGCCCCCAGGGGGCAGCAATCAGCCCCAGCATTTT. The chain couples TRBV6-6 to TRBJ1-5, with 8 bases aligning to TRBD1. CDR3 length equals 15 residues. The germline CDR1 and CDR2 sequences are MNHNY and SVGAGI (reference sequence). Trimming at V came to 6 bases and at J to 1 base, leaving 5 bases not matched to a gene.

The chain carries TRBV2 and TRBJ1-5; 7 bases agree with TRBD1. Germline V CDR1 and CDR2: SNHLY, FYNNEI. The CDR3 spans 17 residues. The V and J ends lost 6 bases and 2 bases, in that order; junction bases with no gene match: 13. CDR3 bases: TGTGCCAGCAGACCTAGGACAGGATTTCTGGGCAATCAGCCCCAGCATTTT. Translated, it gives CASRPRTGFLGNQPQHF.

This clone was picked up a small number of times. This chain uses TRBV7-2 with TRBJ1-6; the D gene is possibly TRBD1 (6 bases). V lost 5 bases, J lost 7 bases, and 6 bases lay in between. The CDR3 is 12 residues long. In germline, CDR1 is SGHTA, CDR2 FQGNSA. The CDR3 is CASSQGNSPLHF. As DNA, the CDR3 is TGTGCCAGCAGCCAGGGGAATTCACCCCTCCACTTT.

The CDR3: CASSAGIPTDTQYF. Written as DNA, the CDR3 is TGTGCCAGCAGCGCAGGGATTCCCACAGATACGCAGTATTTT. The chain has TRBV5-6 and TRBJ2-3, with D possibly matching TRBD1 (5 bases). The V end was cut by 4 bases, the J end by 2 bases, with 11 bases between. Germline CDR1 is SGHDT and CDR2 is YYEEEE. The CDR3 is made up of 14 amino acids.

The chain combines TRBV6-4 with TRBJ2-1; 8 bases line up with TRBD2. Trimming removed 5 bases from V and 1 base from J; junction bases left unmatched: 1. Germline V gene lookup returns CDR1 MRHNA and CDR2 SNTAGT. The CDR3 length is 14 residues. The CDR3 coding sequence is TGTGCCAGCAGTAGCGGGGGTTCCTACAATGAGCAGTTCTTC. Its protein is CASSSGGSYNEQFF.

This clone was seen only a few times. This CDR3 reads CASRQGGNGANVLTF. The CDR3, as DNA: TGTGCCAGCAGACAAGGGGGGAATGGGGCCAACGTCCTGACTTTC. The chain recombines TRBV28 with TRBJ2-6; D may match TRBD1 or TRBD2 (6 bases each). The CDR3 spans 15 residues. V shed 6 bases and J shed 3 bases, with 12 bases lying between them. In germline, CDR1 is MDHEN, CDR2 SYDVKM.

The gene calls are TRBV5-5 and TRBJ1-1; no reliable D call. V was shortened by 6 bases and J by 1 base, with 16 bases between the two germline ends. CDR1 and CDR2 (germline): SGHKS, YYEKEE (reference sequence). The length of the CDR3 is 15 residues. CDR3 sequence (DNA): TGTGCCAGCATCGACACCACTTGGAAGAACACTGAAGCTTTCTTT. This translates into CASIDTTWKNTEAFF.

This clone is deemed medium-sized. In DNA form, the CDR3 reads TGTGCCAGCAGTGCACGAGGGAAAGGGGATGAAAAACTGTTTTTT. It codes for CASSARGKGDEKLFF. This chain connects TRBV25-1 to TRBJ1-4; a weak D match, TRBD1 (5 bases). The V gene lost 4 bases and the J gene lost 6 bases, with 15 bases spanning the gap. The CDR3 sequence is 15 residues long. Germline V CDR1 and CDR2: MGHDK, SYGVNS. Complete variable domain (other parts from reference TRBV25-1 and TRBJ1-4): EADIYQTPRYLVIGTGKKITLECSQTMGHDKMYWYQQDPGMELHLIHYSYGVNSTEKGDLSSESTVSRIRTEHFPLTLESARPSHTSQYLCASSARGKGDEKLFFGSGTQLSVL.

The chain is built from TRBV19 and TRBJ2-7, with a tentative D call TRBD2 (6 bases). CDR1 LNHDA and CDR2 SQIVND come from the germline V gene (reference sequence). Trimming removed 5 bases from V and 6 bases from J, with 14 bases in between. CDR3 size: 13 residues. The CDR3 DNA follows: TGTGCCAGTAGTGTTTCCAGGGAGGCCGAGCAGTACTTC. Protein product: CASSVSREAEQYF.

The chain has TRBV6-1 and TRBJ1-2, with 7 nucleotides matching TRBD1. Germline trimming cut 6 bases from V and 6 bases from J; bases unmatched to any gene: 7. The CDR3 is made up of 13 amino acids. Germline V gives CDR1 MNHNS, CDR2 SASEGT. The CDR3 sequence: CASRETGVNGYTF. The CDR3 DNA reads TGTGCCAGCAGGGAAACAGGGGTCAATGGCTACACCTTC.

V and J are TRBV19 and TRBJ2-3, with 9 bases fitting TRBD1. The CDR3 has 13 residues. The ends lost 3 bases at V and 10 bases at J; junction bases unmatched: 5. Germline-derived CDR1 and CDR2 are LNHDA and SQIVND (reference sequence). The CDR3, as DNA: TGTGCCAGTAGTATGGGACAGGGTATGTCGCAGTATTTT. Its translation: CASSMGQGMSQYF.

This clone was observed a handful of times. The rearrangement uses TRBV30 and TRBJ1-5, with D possibly being TRBD1 (6 bases). The CDR3 totals 15 residues. CDR1 and CDR2 (germline): GTSNPN, SVGIG (reference sequence). Trimming left V 2 bases short and J 5 bases short, with 16 bases between. In DNA, the CDR3 is TGTGCCTGGAGTCTCCTCACAGGGACGGATCAGCCCCAGCATTTT. It codes for CAWSLLTGTDQPQHF.